These 23 T cell receptor beta chains were all obtained from the same sample, sequenced in a study of CD8+CD57+ T cells in acquired aplastic anemia. CDR3 and TCR beta VDJ profiling relied on a genomic DNA template. TCRdb ran MiXCR on the reads and lists one entry per CDR3 protein. The table includes hundreds of thousands of distinct CDR3 sequences, around 68% detected once. Specimen: sorted CD4+, CD8+, or CD8+CD57+ T cells (not recorded which) from PBMCs. The receptors stem from a human donor in good health, serving as a control.

The V and J genes are TRBV19 and TRBJ1-6; D is possibly TRBD1 (5 bases). V gave up 6 bases and J gave up 7 bases, with 16 bases separating them. This CDR3 comprises 15 residues. Germline V CDR1 and CDR2: LNHDA, SQIVND (reference sequence). CDR3 in DNA: TGTGCCAGTAGGTTAACCGGGGGGGAGAATTCACCCCTCCACTTT. Translating gives CASRLTGGENSPLHF.

J is TRBJ1-1 and V is TRBV6-5; D ambiguous. CDR1 is MNHEY, CDR2 SVGAGI, per germline. CDR3 length: 15 amino acids. Trimming pared 1 base from V and 0 bases from J, leaving 9 bases between. CDR3 nucleotides: TGTGCCAGCAGTTACTTGGGGTGGATGAACACTGAAGCTTTCTTT. Translation gives CASSYLGWMNTEAFF.

A word on this clonotype: A read error may explain this, as a much larger clone is one base away. This chain joins TRBV27 and TRBJ1-2; 7 bases map to TRBD1. The CDR3 has 15 amino acids. Germline CDR1 and CDR2: MNHEY and SMNVEV (reference sequence). V was pared by 5 bases and J by 7 bases, with 13 bases of the junction left unmatched. CDR3: CASSPTTGVLSGYTF. The CDR3 region has the DNA TGTGCCAGCAGTCCCACTACAGGGGTATTGAGTGGCTACACCTTC.

The gene calls are TRBV6-4 and TRBJ1-1, with D tentatively TRBD1 (5 bases). The CDR3 consists of 14 residues. Germline CDR1 reads MRHNA; CDR2 reads SNTAGT. The V gene lost 7 bases and the J gene lost 5 bases, with 17 bases spanning the gap. The CDR3 DNA sequence: TGTGCCAGCACCACGGGGGGGGTCGGAACTGAAGCTTTCTTT. Its protein is CASTTGGVGTEAFF.

This clonotype was seen many times. This chain connects TRBV5-1 to TRBJ2-1; D might be TRBD1 or TRBD2, each matching 6 bases. Trimming stripped 2 bases from V and 2 bases from J, with 11 bases between. Germline V gives CDR1 SGHRS, CDR2 YFSETQ. The CDR3 totals 15 residues. The CDR3 sequence is CASSLRGPPYNEQFF. For the CDR3, the DNA is TGCGCCAGCAGCTTACGGGGGCCCCCCTACAATGAGCAGTTCTTC. The variable domain in full, completed from reference TRBV5-1 and TRBJ2-1, reads KAGVTQTPRYLIKTRGQQVTLSCSPISGHRSVSWYQQTPGQGLQFLFEYFSETQRNKGNFPGRFSGRQFSNSRSEMNVSTLELGDSALYLCASSLRGPPYNEQFFGPGTRLTVL.

The CDR3 region has the DNA TGTGCCAGCTCACCAAGCGGTACTGGAAACACCATATATTTT. It translates to CASSPSGTGNTIYF. The chain employs TRBV18 and TRBJ1-3; D is unclear. This CDR3 comprises 14 residues. The V gene's germline CDR1 is KGHSH and CDR2 LQKENI. V gave up 2 bases and J gave up 2 bases, with 7 bases separating them.

This clonotype was seen only a few times. A much larger clone differs by one base, so this may be a read error. The J gene is TRBJ1-1, the V gene TRBV20-1; TRBD1 is a possible D gene (6 bases). The CDR3 is made up of 13 amino acids. Germline CDR1 DFQATT, CDR2 SNEGSKA (reference sequence). The chain's CDR3 is CGGHRGGFTEAFF. The CDR3 DNA follows: TGCGGTGGTCATAGAGGGGGTTTCACTGAAGCTTTCTTT.

This clonotype appeared a single time. J is TRBJ2-7 and V is TRBV20-1, with 7 positions matching TRBD1. V shed 3 bases and J 0 bases; nucleotides not matched to a gene: 14. Germline loops: CDR1 DFQATT, CDR2 SNEGSKA (reference sequence). This CDR3 spans 17 amino acids. CDR3 residues: CSASLGQRETSSYEQYF. The CDR3 nucleotides are TGCAGTGCTAGCCTGGGACAGAGAGAAACGAGCTCCTACGAGCAGTACTTC.

As to this clonotype: A much larger clone sits a single nucleotide away, making a read error possible. V gene TRBV30 combines with J gene TRBJ2-7; 9 nucleotides agree with TRBD1. The CDR3 has 15 amino acids. CDR1 is GTSNPN, CDR2 SVGIG, per germline (reference sequence). CDR3 coding DNA: TGTGCCTGGACCTTTGACAGGGGGGGACCCTACGAGCAGTGCTTC. This translates into CAWTFDRGGPYEQCF. The full variable domain, completed using reference TRBV30 and TRBJ2-7, is SQTIHQWPATLVQPVGSPLSLECTVEGTSNPNLYWYRQAAGRGLQLLFYSVGIGQISSEVPQNLSASRPQDRQFILSSKKLLLSDSGFYLCAWTFDRGGPYEQCFGPGTRLTVT.

At least ten counts were recorded for this clonotype. V gene TRBV30 combines with J gene TRBJ1-1; D gene uncertain. The germline CDR1 and CDR2 sequences are GTSNPN and SVGIG (reference sequence). This CDR3 region has 15 residues. V lost 1 base and J 0 bases, leaving 12 bases between the germline ends. The DNA of the CDR3 is TGTGCCTGGAGTGCCCCCGTGACATTGAACACTGAAGCTTTCTTT. Amino acids: CAWSAPVTLNTEAFF.

The chain has TRBV29-1 and TRBJ1-2; D is unresolved. The CDR3 runs to 13 residues. Trimming removed 6 bases at V and 0 bases at J, with 11 bases between. From germline, CDR1 is SQVTM and CDR2 ANQGSEA. CDR3: CSVDEAANYGYTF. CDR3 nucleotide sequence: TGCAGCGTAGATGAGGCGGCTAACTATGGCTACACCTTC.

Regarding this clonotype: One junction end disagrees with the germline gene, perhaps due to a read error. The V gene is TRBV9, the J gene TRBJ2-5; D not resolved. CDR3 length equals 15 residues. CDR1 and CDR2 from the germline V gene are SGDLS and YYNGEE. The CDR3 DNA is TGTGCCAGCAGCGTGGCAGGCTGGTACCAAAAGACCCAGTACTTC. Its protein product is CASSVAGWYQKTQYF.

At least ten counts were recorded for this clonotype. J is TRBJ1-2 and V is TRBV4-3; D not resolved. Germline V gene data show CDR1 as LGHNA and CDR2 as YSLEER. V was clipped by 0 bases and J by 5 bases, with 16 bases between them. The CDR3 covers 16 residues. This chain's CDR3 is CASSQDLTVMGYGYTF. The CDR3 nucleotides read TGCGCCAGCAGCCAAGATCTAACTGTTATGGGGTATGGCTACACCTTC.

There are many counts of this clonotype. V is TRBV2 and J is TRBJ1-1; D might be TRBD1 (5 bases). V gave up 5 bases and J gave up 1 base, with 11 bases separating them. Germline loops: CDR1 SNHLY, CDR2 FYNNEI. This CDR3 has 14 residues. DNA for the CDR3: TGTGCCAGCAGTAGAGGGCAGGGGAACACTGAAGCTTTCTTT. Translated, it gives CASSRGQGNTEAFF. The full variable domain, completed using reference TRBV2 and TRBJ1-1, is EPEVTQTPSHQVTQMGQEVILRCVPISNHLYFYWYRQILGQKVEFLVSFYNNEISEKSEIFDDQFSVERPDGSNFTLKIRSTKLEDSAMYFCASSRGQGNTEAFFGQGTRLTVV.

A single count supports this clonotype. An end of the junction differs from the germline gene, which may be a read error. The chain couples TRBV7-3 to TRBJ2-3, with a weak D call TRBD2 (7 bases). Germline V gene data show CDR1 as SGHTA and CDR2 as FQGTGA. The CDR3 covers 14 residues. DNA for the CDR3: TGTGCCAGCAGGCAAGGTGGGGGGGGGGACACTGAGCAGTTT. Protein product: CASRQGGGGDTEQF. Full variable domain (outside the CDR3, taken from reference TRBV7-3 and TRBJ2-3): GAGVSQTPSNKVTEKGKYVELRCDPISGHTALYWYRQSLGQGPEFLIYFQGTGAADDSGLPNDRFFAVRPEGSVSTLKIQRTERGDSAVYLCASRQGGGGDTEQFGPGTRLTVL.

A word on this clonotype: The CDR3 ends on some other residue instead of the conserved phenylalanine or tryptophan, so this is likely a read error. The DNA is left out, because the CDR3 cannot be placed on it with certainty; the CDR3 is given as TCRdb lists it. The V gene is TRBV7-9, the J gene TRBJ1-2; TRBD1, the D gene given by the table, was not confirmed from the DNA. The CDR3 is 13 amino acids in total, end residues counted. Per germline, CDR1 SEHNR and CDR2 FQNEAQ (reference sequence). The CDR3 is CASSLGQAGNTEA.

This clonotype was observed a handful of times. This rearrangement joins TRBV19 to TRBJ2-7; possible D gene TRBD1, 5 bases. Germline V gene data show CDR1 as LNHDA and CDR2 as SQIVND (reference sequence). This CDR3 has 10 residues. The CDR3 nucleotides are TGTGCTAGCAGGGTTCCCGAGCAGTACTTC. Translated, it gives CASRVPEQYF.

The genes are TRBV5-4 and TRBJ2-7; 10 bases align to TRBD1. The CDR3 runs 14 residues. The germline V gene encodes CDR1 SGHNT and CDR2 YYREEE (reference sequence). J was trimmed by 5 bases and V by 4 bases; bases with no gene match: 6. The CDR3 DNA is TGTGCCAGCAGCCCGGGACAGGGGACAAACGAGCAGTACTTC. Translation: CASSPGQGTNEQYF.

This clonotype was observed at least ten times. The rearrangement uses TRBV7-9 and TRBJ1-4; D may be TRBD1 (6 bases). This CDR3 is built from 17 residues. Germline V CDR1 and CDR2: SEHNR, FQNEAQ (reference sequence). Trimming removed 1 base from V and 5 bases from J, with 17 bases in between. This chain's CDR3 is CASSLGRSGGRNEKLFF. DNA of the CDR3: TGTGCCAGCAGCTTAGGGAGGAGCGGGGGGCGCAATGAAAAACTGTTTTTT.

This chain connects TRBV2 to TRBJ1-2; TRBD1 might be the D (5 bases). The better agreement between TRBJ1-5 and the DNA end casts doubt on the J call. CDR3 size: 14 residues. The germline CDR1 and CDR2 sequences are SNHLY and FYNNEI. Here the CDR3 DNA reads TGTGCCAGCGCTGGGCGCCAGAGGGGCCAGCCCCAGCATTTT. Amino acids: CASAGRQRGQPQHF.

V gene TRBV10-3 combines with J gene TRBJ1-6; 7 nucleotides line up with TRBD1. CDR3 length: 15 residues. Germline values: CDR1 ENHRY, CDR2 SYGVKD. Germline trimming cut 0 bases from V and 7 bases from J; bases unmatched to any gene: 3. The CDR3 DNA follows: TGTGCCATCAGTGAGTCTGGGACAGCCAATTCACCCCTCCACTTT. Translating gives CAISESGTANSPLHF.

Comment on this clonotype: This is likely a read error, given that the CDR3 carries no conserved phenylalanine or tryptophan at its end. The chain carries TRBV20-1 and TRBJ2-7; perhaps D is TRBD1 or TRBD2 (5 bases each). CDR1 and CDR2 (germline): DFQATT, SNEGSKA (reference sequence). Trimming removed 6 bases at V and 6 bases at J, with 15 bases between. This CDR3 is 12 amino acids long. In DNA form, the CDR3 reads TGCAGTGCAAGGGACCGTCAGGGCGAGCAGTACCTC. This sequence encodes CSARDRQGEQYL.

This clonotype showed up many times. This chain links TRBV5-1 with TRBJ1-3; D might be TRBD1 (5 bases). Looked up from germline, CDR1 is SGHRS and CDR2 is YFSETQ. V was pared by 2 bases and J by 6 bases, with 18 bases between. The CDR3 has 16 amino acids. The CDR3 DNA follows: TGCGCCAGCAGCTTTGGGGCTCCCCTAACCTTAAACACCATATATTTT. Translation gives CASSFGAPLTLNTIYF.